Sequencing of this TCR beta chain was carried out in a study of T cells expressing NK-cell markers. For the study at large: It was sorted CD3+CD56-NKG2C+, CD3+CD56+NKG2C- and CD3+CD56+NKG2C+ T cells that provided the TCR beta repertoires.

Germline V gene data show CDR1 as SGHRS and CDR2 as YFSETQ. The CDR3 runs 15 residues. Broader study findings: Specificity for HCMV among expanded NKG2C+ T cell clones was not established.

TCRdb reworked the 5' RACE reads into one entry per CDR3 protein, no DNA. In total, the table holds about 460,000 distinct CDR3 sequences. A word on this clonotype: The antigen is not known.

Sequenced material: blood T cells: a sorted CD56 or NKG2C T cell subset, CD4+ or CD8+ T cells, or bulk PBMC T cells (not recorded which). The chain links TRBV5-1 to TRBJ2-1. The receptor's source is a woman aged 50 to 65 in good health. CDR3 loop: CASSSRESSYNEQFF.